This T cell receptor (beta chain) came from a study of response to subunit inactivated influenza vaccine. Study-wide findings and caveats: T cells newly recruited by each seasonal influenza vaccination are few, the authors suggested.

Turning to this clonotype: Its antigen remains unidentified.

MiXCR was run by TCRdb on the RT-PCR reads, yielding one entry per CDR3 protein. The sample has 800,000 to 1,000,000 distinct CDR3 sequences; around 20% are singletons. V lost 2 bases to trimming and J lost 2 bases, with 16 bases between them. This CDR3 has 16 residues. CDR1 is ENHRY, CDR2 SYGVKD, per germline. This chain uses TRBV10-3 with TRBJ2-7; a possible D gene is TRBD2 (7 bases). This sample comprised PBMCs from blood, obtained about 5 days after vaccination. The receptor's source is a man between 50 and 59 years old who received an inactivated influenza vaccine. CDR3 bases: TGTGCCATCAGTGAGGGTCGGGGGGCGAGACCCTACGAGCAGTACTTC. Translation gives CAISEGRGARPYEQYF.